This passage covers 26 T cell receptor beta chains from one sample sequenced in a study of OX40 agonist ivuxolimab in advanced cancers. TCRdb's table, derived via immunoSEQ multiplex PCR, lists solely in-frame clones and lacks some. The profile shows tens of thousands of clones, about 87% of them singletons. Sequencing used CD4+ or CD8+ T cells sorted from blood, obtained in a trial of the OX40 agonist ivuxolimab. Receptors originate from an adult with an advanced solid tumor such as melanoma, head and neck, liver or kidney cancer.

The chain combines TRBV27 with TRBJ1-1; perhaps TRBD1 as D (6 bases). The germline V gene encodes CDR1 MNHEY and CDR2 SMNVEV (reference sequence). V was trimmed by 0 bases and J by 4 bases, leaving 12 bases between them. The CDR3 covers 15 residues. Here the CDR3 DNA reads TGTGCCAGCAGTTTATCCCAGGGGAGGACCACTGAAGCTTTCTTT. This translates into CASSLSQGRTTEAFF.

The V gene is TRBV11-2, the J gene TRBJ1-2; the D is unclear. This CDR3 is 14 amino acids long. From germline, CDR1 is SGHAT and CDR2 FQNNGV. The germline V and J ends were trimmed by 5 bases and 8 bases, with 18 bases remaining between them. DNA of the CDR3: TGTGCCAGCAGCCCGACTAATCAACCTTGGGGCTACACCTTC. Its protein is CASSPTNQPWGYTF.

The CDR3 coding sequence is TGCGCCAGCAGCTACAATAGAGTAGTGAACACTGAAGCTTTCTTT. This translates into CASSYNRVVNTEAFF. The gene calls are TRBV5-1 and TRBJ1-1; D uncertain. Trimming took off 3 bases at V and 0 bases at J, with 12 bases between the two ends. This CDR3 spans 15 amino acids. CDR1 and CDR2 (germline): SGHRS, YFSETQ. Drawing the rest from reference TRBV5-1 and TRBJ1-1, the complete variable domain is KAGVTQTPRYLIKTRGQQVTLSCSPISGHRSVSWYQQTPGQGLQFLFEYFSETQRNKGNFPGRFSGRQFSNSRSEMNVSTLELGDSALYLCASSYNRVVNTEAFFGQGTRLTVV.

The chain couples TRBV5-1 to TRBJ1-1; unclear D gene. This CDR3 contains 14 residues. Trimming took off 0 bases at V and 1 base at J, with 7 bases between the two ends. The germline V gene encodes CDR1 SGHRS and CDR2 YFSETQ. The CDR3 loop is CASSLEAGNTEAFF. Here the CDR3 DNA reads TGCGCCAGCAGCTTGGAGGCAGGGAACACTGAAGCTTTCTTT.

This chain connects TRBV5-1 to TRBJ2-3, with TRBD2 matching 8 bases. Trimming cost V 2 bases and J 6 bases; bases outside gene matches: 2. Per germline, CDR1 SGHRS and CDR2 YFSETQ. The CDR3 consists of 13 residues. CDR3 in DNA: TGCGCCAGCAGCTTACGACTAGCGGATACGCAGTATTTT. Protein: CASSLRLADTQYF.

This chain joins TRBV5-1 and TRBJ2-3, with TRBD2 matching 7 bases. The CDR3 runs 15 residues. Unmatched junction bases numbered 7, after V lost 4 bases and J lost 2 bases. Per the germline V gene, CDR1 is SGHRS and CDR2 is YFSETQ. This CDR3 reads CASSQTGTNTDTQYF. The CDR3 nucleotides read TGCGCCAGCAGCCAAACCGGGACTAACACAGATACGCAGTATTTT. Full variable domain (rest looked up from reference TRBV5-1 and TRBJ2-3): KAGVTQTPRYLIKTRGQQVTLSCSPISGHRSVSWYQQTPGQGLQFLFEYFSETQRNKGNFPGRFSGRQFSNSRSEMNVSTLELGDSALYLCASSQTGTNTDTQYFGPGTRLTVL.

V is TRBV6-5 and J is TRBJ1-6, with D unclear. This CDR3 region has 12 residues. Per germline, CDR1 MNHEY and CDR2 SVGAGI. The V gene lost 5 bases and the J gene lost 8 bases, with 7 bases spanning the gap. The CDR3 here is CASSNGHSPLHF. The CDR3 DNA reads as TGTGCCAGCAGTAACGGGCATTCACCCCTCCACTTT.

This rearrangement joins TRBV7-6 to TRBJ1-1; tentative D call: TRBD1 (6 bases). Trimming removed 1 base at V and 5 bases at J, with 17 bases between. Per germline, CDR1 SGHVS and CDR2 FNYEAQ. CDR3 length equals 16 residues. The CDR3, as DNA: TGTGCCAGCAGCTTAGGAGGGTACAGGGCTGGAACTGAAGCTTTCTTT. Translating gives CASSLGGYRAGTEAFF. Full variable domain (missing parts from reference TRBV7-6 and TRBJ1-1): GAGVSQSPRYKVTKRGQDVALRCDPISGHVSLYWYRQALGQGPEFLTYFNYEAQQDKSGLPNDRFSAERPEGSISTLTIQRTEQRDSAMYRCASSLGGYRAGTEAFFGQGTRLTVV.

This clone was found a few times. The V and J genes are TRBV7-9 and TRBJ2-7; D unclear. Trimming took off 6 bases at V and 1 base at J, with 7 bases between the two ends. This CDR3 spans 12 amino acids. The germline CDR1 and CDR2 sequences are SEHNR and FQNEAQ (reference sequence). CDR3 in DNA: TGTGCCAGCAGTCTTGTTTCCTACGAGCAGTACTTC. This translates into CASSLVSYEQYF.

The chain joins TRBV9 to TRBJ1-2; TRBD1 matches at 8 bases. Germline assignment: CDR1 SGDLS and CDR2 YYNGEE. The CDR3 loop spans 15 amino acids. Trimming removed 2 bases from V and 4 bases from J; junction bases left unmatched: 7. The CDR3 DNA sequence: TGTGCCAGCAGCGTCCTATTAACAGGGGGCTATGGCTACACCTTC. Protein product: CASSVLLTGGYGYTF.

This clone was seen more than once but under ten times. This chain connects TRBV28 to TRBJ1-1; TRBD1 might be the D (5 bases). This CDR3 has 11 residues. V was trimmed by 10 bases and J by 7 bases, leaving 13 bases between them. Germline CDR1 is MDHEN and CDR2 is SYDVKM. The CDR3 here is CATDSVGEAFF. The CDR3 DNA reads as TGTGCCACCGACAGCGTAGGTGAAGCTTTCTTT.

By share, this clone counts as medium-sized (0.01 to 0.1%). This sequence joins TRBV29-1 and TRBJ1-1, with a tentative D call TRBD1 (5 bases). V lost 5 bases to trimming and J lost 2 bases, with 12 bases between them. The CDR3 is made up of 13 amino acids. Germline CDR1 is SQVTM and CDR2 is ANQGSEA. The CDR3 region has the DNA TGCAGCGTTTTCGGGACGATCAACACTGAAGCTTTCTTT. It codes for CSVFGTINTEAFF.

The count of this clone is one. The gene calls are TRBV11-2 and TRBJ1-6; D possibly corresponds to TRBD1 (6 bases). Trimming removed 2 bases at V and 14 bases at J, with 19 bases between. Germline V gene sequence: CDR1 SGHAT, CDR2 FQNNGV. CDR3 length equals 15 residues. DNA of the CDR3: TGTGCCAGCAGCTTATCGGGGCAGGGGTTGCCCTCCCTCCACTTT. Protein product: CASSLSGQGLPSLHF. Drawing the rest from reference TRBV11-2 and TRBJ1-6, the complete variable domain is EAGVAQSPRYKIIEKRQSVAFWCNPISGHATLYWYQQILGQGPKLLIQFQNNGVVDDSQLPKDRFSAERLKGVDSTLKIQPAKLEDSAVYLCASSLSGQGLPSLHFGNGTRLTVT.

This clone came up once. This sequence joins TRBV7-8 and TRBJ1-5; no clear D gene. The CDR3 contains 11 residues. CDR1 is SGHVS, CDR2 FQNEAQ, per germline. Trimming left V 4 bases short and J 9 bases short, with 7 bases between. For the CDR3, the DNA is TGTGCCAGCAGCTCCCAAGGGCCCCAGCATTTT. Translation: CASSSQGPQHF.

This chain links TRBV11-2 with TRBJ2-6; D is unresolved. Germline loops: CDR1 SGHAT, CDR2 FQNNGV. V was cut by 0 bases and J by 7 bases, with 10 bases left in between. This CDR3 contains 15 residues. As DNA, the CDR3 is TGTGCCAGCAGCTTAGATGTCATGGAAGCCAACGTCCTGACTTTC. Its translation is CASSLDVMEANVLTF. Full variable domain (missing parts from reference TRBV11-2 and TRBJ2-6): EAGVAQSPRYKIIEKRQSVAFWCNPISGHATLYWYQQILGQGPKLLIQFQNNGVVDDSQLPKDRFSAERLKGVDSTLKIQPAKLEDSAVYLCASSLDVMEANVLTFGAGSRLTVL.

The sample holds one count of this clone. The chain has TRBV4-3 and TRBJ2-7, with D possibly TRBD1 on 5 matching bases. From germline, CDR1 is LGHNA and CDR2 YSLEER. The CDR3 loop spans 16 amino acids. V was trimmed by 6 bases and J by 0 bases, leaving 18 bases between them. CDR3 coding DNA: TGCGCCAGCAGGACAGCCCTTTCAGGCAACTCCTACGAGCAGTACTTC. It encodes CASRTALSGNSYEQYF.

This chain joins TRBV10-3 and TRBJ2-2, with D possibly being TRBD2 (6 bases). V was shortened by 0 bases and J by 5 bases, with 10 bases between the two germline ends. The CDR3 spans 15 residues. CDR1 is ENHRY, CDR2 SYGVKD, per germline. The CDR3 is CAISESVGGTGELFF. The CDR3 DNA reads TGTGCCATCAGTGAGTCCGTGGGGGGAACCGGGGAGCTGTTTTTT.

The gene calls are TRBV9 and TRBJ1-2, with D perhaps TRBD1 (5 bases). The CDR3 runs 14 residues. Germline CDR1 is SGDLS and CDR2 is YYNGEE. V lost 6 bases, J lost 3 bases, and 15 bases lay in between. The CDR3 is CASTPAPGDYGYTF. In nucleotides, the CDR3 is TGTGCCAGCACCCCGGCCCCGGGGGACTATGGCTACACCTTC.

This chain links TRBV28 with TRBJ1-2; D unresolved. Germline CDR1 reads MDHEN; CDR2 reads SYDVKM. This CDR3 is built from 15 residues. V was trimmed by 3 bases and J by 4 bases, leaving 15 bases between them. CDR3 loop: CASSFSQTTFYGYTF. CDR3 coding DNA: TGTGCCAGCAGTTTTAGCCAGACCACCTTCTATGGCTACACCTTC.

The CDR3 nucleotides are TGTGCCAGCAGCGTAGAGTGGGGCAACACCGGGGAGCTGTTTTTT. It codes for CASSVEWGNTGELFF. The V call is TRBV9, the J call TRBJ2-2; TRBD1 might be the D (5 bases). Trimming removed 0 bases at V and 2 bases at J, with 8 bases between. The CDR3 consists of 15 residues. Germline CDR1 SGDLS, CDR2 YYNGEE.

This chain joins TRBV6-6 and TRBJ2-1, with unresolved D. The CDR3 covers 15 residues. The V end lost 7 bases, the J end lost 1 base, and 14 bases lay between the germline ends. Germline CDR1 reads MNHNY; CDR2 reads SVGAGI (reference sequence). The CDR3, as DNA: TGTGCCAGCAATCAAAGGGTGGGTTCCTACAATGAGCAGTTCTTC. Translation gives CASNQRVGSYNEQFF.

J is TRBJ1-3 and V is TRBV14; 7 bases are shared with TRBD1. The CDR3 is 16 residues long. Germline V CDR1 and CDR2: SGHDN, FVKESK. V dropped 4 bases and J dropped 0; count of bases not matched to a gene: 6. The CDR3 coding sequence is TGTGCCAGCAGCCCTTGGACAGGCGTCTCTGGAAACACCATATATTTT. Translated: CASSPWTGVSGNTIYF.

The chain carries TRBV28 and TRBJ1-4; 11 bases line up with TRBD1. Germline V lookup: CDR1 MDHEN, CDR2 SYDVKM. The CDR3 totals 14 residues. V dropped 3 bases and J dropped 6; count of bases not matched to a gene: 0. The CDR3 DNA is TGTGCCAGCAGTTTGGGACAGGGGGATGAAAAACTGTTTTTT. This codes for CASSLGQGDEKLFF.

V gene TRBV9 combines with J gene TRBJ2-3, with D possibly TRBD2 on 7 matching bases. V was cut by 0 bases and J by 6 bases, with 17 bases left in between. The CDR3 contains 16 residues. Germline-derived CDR1 and CDR2 are SGDLS and YYNGEE. The CDR3 DNA reads TGTGCCAGCAGCGTAGTCGGAGGGGGGGCCGGGGATACGCAGTATTTT. Protein sequence: CASSVVGGGAGDTQYF.

In its sample, this clone was seen once. V usage is TRBV30 and J usage is TRBJ1-1; weak D call: TRBD1 (6 bases). From germline, CDR1 is GTSNPN and CDR2 SVGIG (reference sequence). Trimming took off 0 bases at V and 1 base at J, with 21 bases between the two ends. This CDR3 comprises 18 residues. CDR3 residues: CAWSVPPPRGGSNTEAFF. The CDR3 DNA follows: TGTGCCTGGAGTGTACCCCCCCCCAGAGGGGGATCGAACACTGAAGCTTTCTTT. The full variable domain, with the rest looked up from reference TRBV30 and TRBJ1-1, is SQTIHQWPATLVQPVGSPLSLECTVEGTSNPNLYWYRQAAGRGLQLLFYSVGIGQISSEVPQNLSASRPQDRQFILSSKKLLLSDSGFYLCAWSVPPPRGGSNTEAFFGQGTRLTVV.

The chain employs TRBV6-5 and TRBJ2-7; D assignment may be TRBD1 or TRBD2 (5 bases each). Germline V gene lookup returns CDR1 MNHEY and CDR2 SVGAGI. V lost 2 bases to trimming and J lost 4 bases, with 9 bases between them. The CDR3 contains 13 residues. In DNA, the CDR3 is TGTGCCAGCAGTTACGGGGGAGTGTACGAGCAGTACTTC. It specifies CASSYGGVYEQYF.